This T cell receptor beta chain was obtained from a study of cytomegalovirus exposure and HLA in healthy donors. Sequenced by immunoSEQ multiplex PCR; TCRdb stores in-frame clones only, minus some. Of some 160,000 clones listed, 85% to 90% are singletons. In germline, CDR1 is MGHRA, CDR2 YSYEKL. The CDR3 runs to 14 residues. J lost 4 bases, V lost 4 bases, and 5 bases had no gene match. Among the roughly 120 subjects of the validation cohort, separate from the approximately 700-subject first cohort, were the donors. The sequenced sample was PBMCs. The sequence came from a man between 18 and 35 years old in good health and CMV-seronegative. The J gene is TRBJ1-1, the V gene TRBV4-1; 8 nucleotides agree with TRBD1. The CDR3 DNA sequence: TGCGCCAGCAGCCGAGGACAGGGATTCACTGAAGCTTTCTTT. Its translation is CASSRGQGFTEAFF.